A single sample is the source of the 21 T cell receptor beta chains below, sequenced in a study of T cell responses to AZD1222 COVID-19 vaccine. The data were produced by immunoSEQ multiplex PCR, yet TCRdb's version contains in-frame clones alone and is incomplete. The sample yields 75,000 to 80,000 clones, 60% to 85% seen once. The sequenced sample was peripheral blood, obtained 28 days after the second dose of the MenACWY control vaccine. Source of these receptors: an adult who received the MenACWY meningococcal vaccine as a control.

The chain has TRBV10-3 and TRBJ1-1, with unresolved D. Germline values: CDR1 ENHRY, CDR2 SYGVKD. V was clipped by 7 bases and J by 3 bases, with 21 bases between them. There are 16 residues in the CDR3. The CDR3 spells CAIKAAGGFRYTEAFF. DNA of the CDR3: TGTGCCATCAAGGCGGCCGGAGGGTTTAGGTACACTGAAGCTTTCTTT.

The CDR3 is CASSSPSGQGEEGYTF. The CDR3 DNA sequence: TGTGCCAGCAGCTCGCCCTCAGGACAGGGAGAGGAAGGCTACACCTTC. The chain carries TRBV7-9 and TRBJ1-2; 8 bases fit TRBD1. V trimming: 4 bases; J trimming: 8 bases; junction bases outside the gene matches: 15. The CDR3 spans 16 residues. Germline V lookup: CDR1 SEHNR, CDR2 FQNEAQ (reference sequence).

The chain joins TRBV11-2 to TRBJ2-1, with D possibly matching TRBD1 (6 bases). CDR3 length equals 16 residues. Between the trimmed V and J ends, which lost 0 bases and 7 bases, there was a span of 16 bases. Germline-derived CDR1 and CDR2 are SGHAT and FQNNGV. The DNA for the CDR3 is TGTGCCAGCAGCTTAGAATCACAGGGTAGAGGGAATGAGCAGTTCTTC. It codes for CASSLESQGRGNEQFF.

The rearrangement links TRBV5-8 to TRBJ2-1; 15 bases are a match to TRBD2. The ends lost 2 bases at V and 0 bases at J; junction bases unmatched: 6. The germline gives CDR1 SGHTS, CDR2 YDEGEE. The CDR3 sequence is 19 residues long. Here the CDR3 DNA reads TGTGCCAGCAGCTTCGCGGGACTAGCGGGAGGAAGCTCCTACAATGAGCAGTTCTTC. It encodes CASSFAGLAGGSSYNEQFF. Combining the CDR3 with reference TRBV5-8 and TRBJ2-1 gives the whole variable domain EAGVTQSPTHLIKTRGQQATLRCSPISGHTSVYWYQQALGLGLQFLLWYDEGEERNRGNFPPRFSGRQFPNYSSELNVNALELEDSALYLCASSFAGLAGGSSYNEQFFGPGTRLTVL.

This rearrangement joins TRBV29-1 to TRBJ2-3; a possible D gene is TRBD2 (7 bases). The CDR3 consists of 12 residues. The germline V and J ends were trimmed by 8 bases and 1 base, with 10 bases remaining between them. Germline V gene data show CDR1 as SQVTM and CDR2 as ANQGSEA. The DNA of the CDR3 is TGCAGCTGGGGGGGCGGCACAGATACGCAGTATTTT. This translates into CSWGGGTDTQYF.

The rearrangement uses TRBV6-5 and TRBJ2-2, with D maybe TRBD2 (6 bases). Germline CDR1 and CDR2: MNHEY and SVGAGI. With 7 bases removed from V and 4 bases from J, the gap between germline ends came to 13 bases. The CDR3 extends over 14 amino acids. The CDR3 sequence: CASMRDFSTGELFF. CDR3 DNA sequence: TGTGCCAGCATGCGGGACTTTAGCACCGGGGAGCTGTTTTTT.

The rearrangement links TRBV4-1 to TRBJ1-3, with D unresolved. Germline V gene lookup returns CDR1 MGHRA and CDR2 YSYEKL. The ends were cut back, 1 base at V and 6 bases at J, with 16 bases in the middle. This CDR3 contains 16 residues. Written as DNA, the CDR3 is TGCGCCAGCAGCCAAGGGGAAGGACCGGTGGCAAACACCATATATTTT. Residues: CASSQGEGPVANTIYF.

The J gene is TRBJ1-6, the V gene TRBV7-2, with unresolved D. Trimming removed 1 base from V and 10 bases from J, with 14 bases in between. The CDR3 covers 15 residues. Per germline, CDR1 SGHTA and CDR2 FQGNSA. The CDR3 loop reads CASSLVDFERSPLHF. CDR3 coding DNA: TGTGCCAGCAGCTTAGTCGACTTTGAACGATCACCCCTCCACTTT.

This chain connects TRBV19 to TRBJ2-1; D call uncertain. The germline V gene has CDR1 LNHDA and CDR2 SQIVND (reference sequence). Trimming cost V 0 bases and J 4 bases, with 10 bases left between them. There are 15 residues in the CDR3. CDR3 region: CASSIDGQLYNEQFF. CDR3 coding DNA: TGTGCCAGTAGTATAGATGGTCAGCTTTACAATGAGCAGTTCTTC.

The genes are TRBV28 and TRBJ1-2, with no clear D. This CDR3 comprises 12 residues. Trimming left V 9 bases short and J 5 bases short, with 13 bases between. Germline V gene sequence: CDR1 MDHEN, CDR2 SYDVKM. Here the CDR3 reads CASLSSGYGYTF. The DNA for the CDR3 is TGTGCCAGTCTTAGTTCGGGATATGGCTACACCTTC.

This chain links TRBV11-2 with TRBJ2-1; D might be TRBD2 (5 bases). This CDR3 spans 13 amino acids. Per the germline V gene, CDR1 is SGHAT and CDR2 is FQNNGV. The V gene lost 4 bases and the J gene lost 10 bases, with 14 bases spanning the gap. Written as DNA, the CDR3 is TGTGCCAGCAGCTCCCGTTTGCCGGGGGAGCAGTTCTTC. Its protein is CASSSRLPGEQFF.

In nucleotides, the CDR3 is TGCGCCAGCTCGCCATCCGGGACACTCAATGAGCAGTTCTTC. As protein: CASSPSGTLNEQFF. The J gene is TRBJ2-1, the V gene TRBV5-1; maybe TRBD1 (6 bases). Germline values: CDR1 SGHRS, CDR2 YFSETQ. CDR3 size: 14 residues. V shed 7 bases and J shed 6 bases, with 17 bases lying between them.

CDR3 loop: CAWSVPKGGNTGELFF. Written as DNA, the CDR3 is TGTGCCTGGAGTGTACCCAAGGGAGGGAACACCGGGGAGCTGTTTTTT. The rearrangement joins TRBV30 to TRBJ2-2, with a weak D call TRBD2 (6 bases). CDR1 is GTSNPN and CDR2 is SVGIG in the germline V gene (reference sequence). V gave up 0 bases and J gave up 1 base, with 12 bases separating them. The CDR3 contains 16 residues.

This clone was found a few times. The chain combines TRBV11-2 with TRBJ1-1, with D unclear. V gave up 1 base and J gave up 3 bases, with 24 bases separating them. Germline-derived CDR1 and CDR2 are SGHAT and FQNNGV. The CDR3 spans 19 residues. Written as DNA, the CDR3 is TGTGCCAGCAGCTTAGGTTCGAGGGCTTCCTTGACCCTGCACACTGAAGCTTTCTTT. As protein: CASSLGSRASLTLHTEAFF. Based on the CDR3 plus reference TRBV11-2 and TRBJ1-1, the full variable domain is EAGVAQSPRYKIIEKRQSVAFWCNPISGHATLYWYQQILGQGPKLLIQFQNNGVVDDSQLPKDRFSAERLKGVDSTLKIQPAKLEDSAVYLCASSLGSRASLTLHTEAFFGQGTRLTVV.

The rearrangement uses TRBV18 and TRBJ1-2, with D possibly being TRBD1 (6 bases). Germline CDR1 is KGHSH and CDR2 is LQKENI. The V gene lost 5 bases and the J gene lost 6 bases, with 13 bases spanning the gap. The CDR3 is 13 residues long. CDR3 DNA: TGTGCCAGCTCATCGCAGGGGTTGGATGGCTACACCTTC. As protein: CASSSQGLDGYTF.

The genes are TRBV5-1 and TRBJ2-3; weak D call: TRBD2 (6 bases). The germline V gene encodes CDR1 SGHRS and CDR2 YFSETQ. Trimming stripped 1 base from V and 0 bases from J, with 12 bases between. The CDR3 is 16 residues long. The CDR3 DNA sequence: TGCGCCAGCAGCTTGCTCCCCAGCGGGAGCACAGATACGCAGTATTTT. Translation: CASSLLPSGSTDTQYF.

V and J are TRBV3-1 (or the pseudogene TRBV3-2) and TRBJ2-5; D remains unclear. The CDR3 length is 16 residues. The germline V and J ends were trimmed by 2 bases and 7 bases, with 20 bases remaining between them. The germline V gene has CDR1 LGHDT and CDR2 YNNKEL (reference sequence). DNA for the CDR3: TGTGCCAGCAGCCAACCCGGGCCAGTCCGATCATTGACCCAGTACTTC. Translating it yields CASSQPGPVRSLTQYF.

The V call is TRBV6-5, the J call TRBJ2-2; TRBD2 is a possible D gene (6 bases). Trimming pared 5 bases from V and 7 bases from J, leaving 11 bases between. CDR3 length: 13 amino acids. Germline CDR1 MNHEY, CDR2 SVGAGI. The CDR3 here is CASSTFGSGELFF. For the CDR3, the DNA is TGTGCCAGCAGTACCTTCGGGAGCGGGGAGCTGTTTTTT.

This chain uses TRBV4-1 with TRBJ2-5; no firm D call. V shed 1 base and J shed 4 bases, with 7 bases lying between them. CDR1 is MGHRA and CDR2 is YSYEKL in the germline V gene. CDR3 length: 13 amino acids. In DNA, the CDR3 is TGCGCCAGCAGCCAAGTTCCGGTAGAGACCCAGTACTTC. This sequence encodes CASSQVPVETQYF.

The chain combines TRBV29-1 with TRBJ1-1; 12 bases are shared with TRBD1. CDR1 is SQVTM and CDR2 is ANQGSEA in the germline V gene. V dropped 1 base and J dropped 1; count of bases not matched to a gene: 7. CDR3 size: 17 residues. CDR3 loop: CSVEGRDRGLSNTEAFF. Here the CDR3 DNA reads TGCAGCGTTGAAGGGCGGGACAGGGGGCTGTCGAACACTGAAGCTTTCTTT.

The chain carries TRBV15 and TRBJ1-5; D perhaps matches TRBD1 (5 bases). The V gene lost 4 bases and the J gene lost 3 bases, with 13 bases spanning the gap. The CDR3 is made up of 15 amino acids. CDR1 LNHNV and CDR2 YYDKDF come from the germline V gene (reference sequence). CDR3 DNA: TGTGCCACCAGCACTCCCGGGACGTTCAATCAGCCCCAGCATTTT. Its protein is CATSTPGTFNQPQHF.